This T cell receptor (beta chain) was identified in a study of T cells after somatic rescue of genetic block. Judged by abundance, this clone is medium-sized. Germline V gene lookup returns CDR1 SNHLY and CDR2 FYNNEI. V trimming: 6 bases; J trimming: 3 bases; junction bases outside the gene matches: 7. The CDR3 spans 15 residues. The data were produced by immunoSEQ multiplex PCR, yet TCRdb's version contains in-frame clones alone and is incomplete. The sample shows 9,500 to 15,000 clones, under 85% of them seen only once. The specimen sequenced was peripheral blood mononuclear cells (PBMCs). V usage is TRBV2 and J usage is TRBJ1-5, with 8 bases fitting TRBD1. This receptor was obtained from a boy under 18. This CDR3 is CASSGQGNPNQPQHF. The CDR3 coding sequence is TGTGCCAGCAGCGGACAGGGAAATCCCAATCAGCCCCAGCATTTT. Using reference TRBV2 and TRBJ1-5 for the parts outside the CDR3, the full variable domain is EPEVTQTPSHQVTQMGQEVILRCVPISNHLYFYWYRQILGQKVEFLVSFYNNEISEKSEIFDDQFSVERPDGSNFTLKIRSTKLEDSAMYFCASSGQGNPNQPQHFGDGTRLSIL.